This is a list of T cell receptor beta chains from one sample in a study of OX40 agonist ivuxolimab in advanced cancers. Data came from immunoSEQ multiplex PCR; TCRdb stores just in-frame clones and leaves some out. Of 100,000 to 130,000 clones in the sample, approximately 90% are singletons; the top ten hold 1.2%. Here the sequenced sample was CD4+ or CD8+ T cells sorted from blood, taken in a trial of the OX40 agonist ivuxolimab. The receptor source for this set is an adult with an advanced solid tumor such as melanoma, head and neck, liver or kidney cancer. Each CDR3 is given with its conserved first and last residue. D genes are given only for firm matches. Size is stated for part of the rows, as once, few or many counts, or as a class when the clone is expanded.

d_gene: NA
j_gene: TRBJ1-1
abundance: once
v_gene: TRBV7-8
CDR3aa: CASSLVGGRSEAFF
CDR3nt: TGTGCCAGCAGCTTAGTTGGGGGGAGGTCTGAAGCTTTCTTT

d_gene: NA
j_gene: TRBJ1-3
abundance: NA
v_gene: TRBV11-3
CDR3aa: CASSSDRGTGNTIYF
CDR3nt: TGTGCCAGCAGCTCCGACAGAGGGACAGGAAACACCATATATTTT

d_gene: NA
j_gene: TRBJ2-7
abundance: NA
v_gene: TRBV5-1
CDR3aa: CASSLGLFTSGSYEQYF
CDR3nt: TGCGCCAGCAGCTTGGGGCTCTTTACTTCCGGCTCCTACGAGCAGTACTTC

d_gene: TRBD2
j_gene: TRBJ2-3
abundance: once
v_gene: TRBV9
CDR3aa: CASSVSYSSGSTDTQYF
CDR3nt: TGTGCCAGCAGCGTAAGCTATTCTAGCGGTAGCACAGATACGCAGTATTTT

d_gene: TRBD2
j_gene: TRBJ2-1
abundance: few
v_gene: TRBV7-8
CDR3aa: CASSLDRWTSGGDNEQFF
CDR3nt: TGTGCCAGCAGCTTAGACAGGTGGACTAGCGGGGGAGACAATGAGCAGTTCTTC

d_gene: TRBD1
j_gene: TRBJ2-7
abundance: NA
v_gene: TRBV28
CDR3aa: CASTATGWDRGHEQYF
CDR3nt: TGTGCCAGCACCGCGACAGGTTGGGACAGGGGTCACGAGCAGTACTTC

d_gene: TRBD1
j_gene: TRBJ1-1
abundance: NA
v_gene: TRBV27
CDR3aa: CASSRRDSESGTEAFF
CDR3nt: TGTGCCAGCAGTCGCCGGGACAGCGAGTCGGGCACTGAAGCTTTCTTT

d_gene: NA
j_gene: TRBJ2-1
abundance: NA
v_gene: TRBV9
CDR3aa: CASSVGNSGALYNEQFF
CDR3nt: TGTGCCAGCAGCGTAGGGAATAGCGGAGCCCTGTACAATGAGCAGTTCTTC

d_gene: TRBD2
j_gene: TRBJ2-7
abundance: NA
v_gene: TRBV19
CDR3aa: CASSSRLANEQYF
CDR3nt: TGTGCCAGTAGTTCACGACTAGCCAACGAGCAGTACTTC

d_gene: TRBD2
j_gene: TRBJ2-7
abundance: NA
v_gene: TRBV6-5
CDR3aa: CASSYPWGGVYEQYF
CDR3nt: TGTGCCAGCAGTTACCCCTGGGGAGGGGTCTACGAGCAGTACTTC

d_gene: TRBD2
j_gene: TRBJ2-7
abundance: once
v_gene: TRBV28
CDR3aa: CASRFPGLAGSYEQYF
CDR3nt: TGTGCCAGCAGATTCCCGGGACTAGCGGGTTCCTACGAGCAGTACTTC

d_gene: NA
j_gene: TRBJ2-2
abundance: NA
v_gene: TRBV30
CDR3aa: CAWREDAGELFF
CDR3nt: TGTGCCTGGAGGGAGGATGCCGGGGAGCTGTTTTTT

d_gene: NA
j_gene: TRBJ1-5
abundance: NA
v_gene: TRBV10-3
CDR3aa: CAISESGVYPNQPQHF
CDR3nt: TGTGCCATCAGTGAGTCAGGGGTGTATCCGAATCAGCCCCAGCATTTT

d_gene: NA
j_gene: TRBJ1-1
abundance: few
v_gene: TRBV15
CDR3aa: CATSRDWDDTEAFF
CDR3nt: TGTGCCACCAGCAGAGATTGGGACGACACTGAAGCTTTCTTT

d_gene: NA
j_gene: TRBJ1-6
abundance: NA
v_gene: TRBV11-2
CDR3aa: CASSLMVSPLHF
CDR3nt: TGTGCCAGCAGCTTGATGGTTTCACCCCTCCACTTT

d_gene: NA
j_gene: TRBJ2-1
abundance: NA
v_gene: TRBV5-1
CDR3aa: CASSLERRNEQFF
CDR3nt: TGCGCCAGCAGCTTGGAGAGAAGGAATGAGCAGTTCTTC

d_gene: NA
j_gene: TRBJ2-2
abundance: NA
v_gene: TRBV7-8
CDR3aa: CATGFGELFF
CDR3nt: TGTGCCACGGGATTCGGGGAGCTGTTTTTT

d_gene: NA
j_gene: TRBJ2-3
abundance: NA
v_gene: TRBV27
CDR3aa: CASSLLLQRGTDTQYF
CDR3nt: TGTGCCAGCAGTTTACTTCTCCAGCGGGGCACAGATACGCAGTATTTT